The rows below give T cell receptor beta chains drawn from one sample of a study of cytomegalovirus exposure and HLA in healthy donors. Generated by immunoSEQ multiplex PCR, the TCRdb table keeps only in-frame clones and is missing some. The data hold approximately 140,000 clones, with roughly three quarters observed a single time. Material: PBMCs. The source of these receptors is a woman aged 50 to 60 in good health and CMV-seronegative. Both conserved end residues are part of each CDR3. The order of the fields is CDR3 length, J gene, V gene, clone size, D gene, CDR3 DNA, CDR3 protein. A D gene is named only where the DNA matches it firmly. Clone size appears in some rows only: once, few, many, or a class for an expanded clone.

CDR3 length: 16; J gene: TRBJ2-3; V gene: TRBV5-1; clone size: .; D gene: TRBD2; CDR3 DNA: TGCGCCAGCAGTCATGGACTAGCGGACCTCACAGATACGCAGTATTTT; CDR3 protein: CASSHGLADLTDTQYF
CDR3 length: 15; J gene: TRBJ2-7; V gene: TRBV27; clone size: .; D gene: TRBD1; CDR3 DNA: TGTGCCAGCAGTTCAACCGGGACAGACTCCTACGAGCAGTACTTC; CDR3 protein: CASSSTGTDSYEQYF
CDR3 length: 15; J gene: TRBJ2-1; V gene: TRBV5-1; clone size: .; D gene: TRBD1; CDR3 DNA: TGCGCCAGCAGCTTGGTAGGACAGGGAGTTAATGAGCAGTTCTTC; CDR3 protein: CASSLVGQGVNEQFF
CDR3 length: 15; J gene: TRBJ2-1; V gene: TRBV11-2; clone size: .; D gene: .; CDR3 DNA: TGTGCCAGCAGCTTGCCCTTTAGGGGACACAGTGAGCAGTTCTTC; CDR3 protein: CASSLPFRGHSEQFF
CDR3 length: 15; J gene: TRBJ1-5; V gene: TRBV19; clone size: .; D gene: TRBD1; CDR3 DNA: TGTGCCAGTACCGCCGGGACAGGGCGCAATCAGCCCCAGCATTTT; CDR3 protein: CASTAGTGRNQPQHF
CDR3 length: 15; J gene: TRBJ1-2; V gene: TRBV19; clone size: once; D gene: TRBD1; CDR3 DNA: TGTGCCAGTAGCCAAGGACAGGGTGGCGGCTATGGCTACACCTTC; CDR3 protein: CASSQGQGGGYGYTF
CDR3 length: 15; J gene: TRBJ2-7; V gene: TRBV5-8; clone size: .; D gene: .; CDR3 DNA: TGTGCCAGCCCCCCGGGGGTCCGAAGCTCCTACGAGCAGTACTTC; CDR3 protein: CASPPGVRSSYEQYF
CDR3 length: 15; J gene: TRBJ1-1; V gene: TRBV5-5; clone size: .; D gene: .; CDR3 DNA: TGTGCCAGCAGCCAGCGGGGTGGCGAAGGGACTGAAGCTTTCTTT; CDR3 protein: CASSQRGGEGTEAFF
CDR3 length: 16; J gene: TRBJ1-2; V gene: TRBV6-5; clone size: once; D gene: TRBD1; CDR3 DNA: TGTGCCAGCAGTTACTTAGACAGGGGGCAACGCTATGGCTACACCTTC; CDR3 protein: CASSYLDRGQRYGYTF
CDR3 length: 11; J gene: TRBJ2-7; V gene: TRBV30; clone size: few; D gene: .; CDR3 DNA: TGTGCCTGGAGTGACACCTACGAGCAGTACTTC; CDR3 protein: CAWSDTYEQYF
CDR3 length: 12; J gene: TRBJ2-3; V gene: TRBV19; clone size: .; D gene: .; CDR3 DNA: TGTGCCAGTAGACAGAGCGGAGATACGCAGTATTTT; CDR3 protein: CASRQSGDTQYF
CDR3 length: 15; J gene: TRBJ2-1; V gene: TRBV7-7; clone size: once; D gene: TRBD2; CDR3 DNA: TGTGCTAGCAGCCCGACTAGCGGGGGGGCGGGTGAGCAGTTCTTC; CDR3 protein: CASSPTSGGAGEQFF
CDR3 length: 14; J gene: TRBJ1-1; V gene: TRBV19; clone size: .; D gene: .; CDR3 DNA: TGTGCCAGTAGTATTTGGGGGCGCGGGGGTATCGCTTTCTTT; CDR3 protein: CASSIWGRGGIAFF
CDR3 length: 16; J gene: TRBJ2-3; V gene: TRBV15; clone size: .; D gene: .; CDR3 DNA: TGTGCCACCAGCAGAGGTAGTAGCGGACCCACAGATACGCAGTATTTT; CDR3 protein: CATSRGSSGPTDTQYF
CDR3 length: 13; J gene: TRBJ2-7; V gene: TRBV11-3; clone size: .; D gene: .; CDR3 DNA: TGTGCCAGCAGCTTAACGACTAACTACGAGCAGTACTTC; CDR3 protein: CASSLTTNYEQYF
CDR3 length: 14; J gene: TRBJ1-6; V gene: TRBV5-1; clone size: .; D gene: .; CDR3 DNA: TGCGCCAGCAGCTTGGACAGGACAAGGTCACCCCTCCACTTT; CDR3 protein: CASSLDRTRSPLHF
CDR3 length: 21; J gene: TRBJ1-3; V gene: TRBV21-1; clone size: .; D gene: .; CDR3 DNA: TGTGCCAGCAGCAAATTGGCAATTCTTTCCGGGACAGGGGTCTCTGGAAACACCATATATTTT; CDR3 protein: CASSKLAILSGTGVSGNTIYF
CDR3 length: 14; J gene: TRBJ2-7; V gene: TRBV11-3; clone size: .; D gene: .; CDR3 DNA: TGTGCCAGCAGCTTAGGGGCGGAGGCCTACGAGCAGTACTTC; CDR3 protein: CASSLGAEAYEQYF
CDR3 length: 16; J gene: TRBJ2-2; V gene: TRBV11-2; clone size: .; D gene: .; CDR3 DNA: TGTGCCAGCAGCTTCGGGCAGCGGCCCCCCACCGGGGAGCTGTTTTTT; CDR3 protein: CASSFGQRPPTGELFF
CDR3 length: 11; J gene: TRBJ1-1; V gene: TRBV9; clone size: .; D gene: .; CDR3 DNA: TGTGCCAGCAGTGGAACAGGAGAAGCTTTCTTT; CDR3 protein: CASSGTGEAFF
CDR3 length: 14; J gene: TRBJ1-1; V gene: TRBV6-5; clone size: once; D gene: .; CDR3 DNA: TGTGCCACTCTTTCCTCCCGGGGGAACACTGAAGCTTTCTTT; CDR3 protein: CATLSSRGNTEAFF
CDR3 length: 16; J gene: TRBJ1-3; V gene: TRBV10-3; clone size: .; D gene: TRBD1; CDR3 DNA: TGTGCCATCAAACCCTCCCGGGACAGGGCTGGAAACACCATATATTTT; CDR3 protein: CAIKPSRDRAGNTIYF
CDR3 length: 14; J gene: TRBJ2-3; V gene: TRBV5-1; clone size: .; D gene: .; CDR3 DNA: TGCGCCAGCAGCCCTGAGGTCTTCACAGATACGCAGTATTTT; CDR3 protein: CASSPEVFTDTQYF
CDR3 length: 15; J gene: TRBJ2-7; V gene: TRBV4-1; clone size: .; D gene: .; CDR3 DNA: TGCGCCAGCAGCCAACGGAGCTCCCGTGCTGACGAGCAGTACTTC; CDR3 protein: CASSQRSSRADEQYF
CDR3 length: 15; J gene: TRBJ2-7; V gene: TRBV7-9; clone size: .; D gene: TRBD2; CDR3 DNA: TGTGCCAGCAGCTTAGGGGCTAGCGGGGGGTACGAGCAGTACTTC; CDR3 protein: CASSLGASGGYEQYF
CDR3 length: 12; J gene: TRBJ1-1; V gene: TRBV2; clone size: .; D gene: .; CDR3 DNA: TGTGCCAGCAGTGAGTTTCTATGGGAGGCTTTCTTT; CDR3 protein: CASSEFLWEAFF
CDR3 length: 14; J gene: TRBJ2-1; V gene: TRBV2; clone size: .; D gene: TRBD2; CDR3 DNA: TGTGCCAGCAGTGCCAGCGGGGGTGACAATGAGCAGTTCTTC; CDR3 protein: CASSASGGDNEQFF
CDR3 length: 20; J gene: TRBJ2-5; V gene: TRBV4-2; clone size: .; D gene: TRBD2; CDR3 DNA: TGTGCCAGCAGCCAACGCGGGACTAGCGGGGGGGCTTTAGGTGGAGAGACCCAGTACTTC; CDR3 protein: CASSQRGTSGGALGGETQYF
CDR3 length: 14; J gene: TRBJ1-2; V gene: TRBV7-9; clone size: .; D gene: .; CDR3 DNA: TGTGCCAGCAGCCTATCTAGCGGTTACTATGGCTACACCTTC; CDR3 protein: CASSLSSGYYGYTF
CDR3 length: 15; J gene: TRBJ1-5; V gene: TRBV2; clone size: few; D gene: .; CDR3 DNA: TGTGCCAGCAGTGAACAACAGAATAGCAATCAGCCCCAGCATTTT; CDR3 protein: CASSEQQNSNQPQHF
CDR3 length: 16; J gene: TRBJ2-7; V gene: TRBV4-1; clone size: .; D gene: TRBD2; CDR3 DNA: TGCGCCAGCAGCCAAGTGGTTAGCGGGGACTCCTACGAGCAGTACTTC; CDR3 protein: CASSQVVSGDSYEQYF
CDR3 length: 15; J gene: TRBJ2-1; V gene: TRBV11-1; clone size: .; D gene: .; CDR3 DNA: TGTGCCAGCAGCTTGACCCACGACAGGTGGAATGAGCAGTTCTTC; CDR3 protein: CASSLTHDRWNEQFF
CDR3 length: 12; J gene: TRBJ1-2; V gene: TRBV29-1; clone size: once; D gene: TRBD1; CDR3 DNA: TGCAGCGTTATTACAGGGGGCTATGGCTACACCTTC; CDR3 protein: CSVITGGYGYTF
CDR3 length: 19; J gene: TRBJ2-5; V gene: TRBV5-1; clone size: .; D gene: TRBD2; CDR3 DNA: TGCGCCAGCAGCCCGGGAGCCGGGGGGGTGCTTGGATTTAAAGAGACCCAGTACTTC; CDR3 protein: CASSPGAGGVLGFKETQYF
CDR3 length: 14; J gene: TRBJ1-5; V gene: TRBV19; clone size: once; D gene: .; CDR3 DNA: TGTGCCAGTAGTAAGGTGGGGGCCTATCAGCCCCAGCATTTT; CDR3 protein: CASSKVGAYQPQHF
CDR3 length: 14; J gene: TRBJ1-5; V gene: TRBV5-1; clone size: .; D gene: TRBD1; CDR3 DNA: TGCGCCAGCAGCTTGGGGGGACAGGGTCAGCCCCAGCATTTT; CDR3 protein: CASSLGGQGQPQHF
CDR3 length: 15; J gene: TRBJ2-5; V gene: TRBV9; clone size: once; D gene: TRBD1; CDR3 DNA: TGTGCCAGCAGCGTAGGGGGGACAGGGCGGGAGACCCAGTACTTC; CDR3 protein: CASSVGGTGRETQYF
CDR3 length: 14; J gene: TRBJ1-2; V gene: TRBV5-1; clone size: .; D gene: .; CDR3 DNA: TGCGCCAGCAGCTTGGAACAGGCGGTCTATGGCTACACCTTC; CDR3 protein: CASSLEQAVYGYTF
CDR3 length: 14; J gene: TRBJ1-4; V gene: TRBV5-4; clone size: .; D gene: TRBD1; CDR3 DNA: TGTGCCAGCAGCTTGTCAACAGGGGATGAAAAACTGTTTTTT; CDR3 protein: CASSLSTGDEKLFF
CDR3 length: 14; J gene: TRBJ1-2; V gene: TRBV7-2; clone size: few; D gene: .; CDR3 DNA: TGTGCCAGCAGCCCAGGGCCTCGTAACTATGGCTACACCTTC; CDR3 protein: CASSPGPRNYGYTF
CDR3 length: 16; J gene: TRBJ2-7; V gene: TRBV4-3; clone size: .; D gene: TRBD2; CDR3 DNA: TGCGCCAGCAGCCAAGATCGGACTAGCGCTGCCTACGAGCAGTACTTC; CDR3 protein: CASSQDRTSAAYEQYF
CDR3 length: 16; J gene: TRBJ2-7; V gene: TRBV6-1; clone size: .; D gene: TRBD2; CDR3 DNA: TGTGCCAGCAGTGGGCCCGGAGCGGGGCCGACTGAAGAGCAGTACTTC; CDR3 protein: CASSGPGAGPTEEQYF
CDR3 length: 14; J gene: TRBJ1-5; V gene: TRBV10-3; clone size: .; D gene: TRBD1; CDR3 DNA: TGTGCCATCAGTGGCGGACAGGGAATGCAGCCCCAGCATTTT; CDR3 protein: CAISGGQGMQPQHF
CDR3 length: 15; J gene: TRBJ2-3; V gene: TRBV5-6; clone size: .; D gene: .; CDR3 DNA: TGTGCCAGCAGCCGTGGTAGCGGAGATACAGATACGCAGTATTTT; CDR3 protein: CASSRGSGDTDTQYF
CDR3 length: 16; J gene: TRBJ2-3; V gene: TRBV5-1; clone size: .; D gene: TRBD2; CDR3 DNA: TGCGCCAGCAGCACCGGGACTAGCGGGGTGGCAGATACGCAGTATTTT; CDR3 protein: CASSTGTSGVADTQYF
CDR3 length: 15; J gene: TRBJ1-4; V gene: TRBV27; clone size: once; D gene: TRBD1; CDR3 DNA: TGTGCCAGCAGAGGACCGGGACAGGGTAATGAAAAACTGTTTTTT; CDR3 protein: CASRGPGQGNEKLFF
CDR3 length: 14; J gene: TRBJ2-2; V gene: TRBV6-1; clone size: .; D gene: .; CDR3 DNA: TGTGCCAGCAGTGAAGTTCGAGGCCCCGGGGAGCTGTTTTTT; CDR3 protein: CASSEVRGPGELFF
CDR3 length: 21; J gene: TRBJ2-1; V gene: TRBV7-8; clone size: .; D gene: TRBD1; CDR3 DNA: TGTGCCAGCAGCTTATTCCACGGGGGGGCGGTGGGACAGGGGCCAGTAGATGAGCAGTTCTTC; CDR3 protein: CASSLFHGGAVGQGPVDEQFF
CDR3 length: 17; J gene: TRBJ1-6; V gene: TRBV7-2; clone size: .; D gene: TRBD1; CDR3 DNA: TGTGCCAGCAGCACGGACAGGCCTAGCTCCTATAATTCACCCCTCCACTTT; CDR3 protein: CASSTDRPSSYNSPLHF
CDR3 length: 13; J gene: TRBJ1-1; V gene: TRBV9; clone size: .; D gene: .; CDR3 DNA: TGTGCCAGCAGCTTAACATTGAACACTGAAGCTTTCTTT; CDR3 protein: CASSLTLNTEAFF
CDR3 length: 13; J gene: TRBJ2-1; V gene: TRBV29-1; clone size: .; D gene: TRBD2; CDR3 DNA: TGCAGCGCTAGCGGCGGGAGTTACAATGAGCAGTTCTTC; CDR3 protein: CSASGGSYNEQFF
CDR3 length: 13; J gene: TRBJ1-6; V gene: TRBV2; clone size: .; D gene: .; CDR3 DNA: TGTGCCAGCAGCACAGGGTACAATTCACCCCTCCACTTT; CDR3 protein: CASSTGYNSPLHF
CDR3 length: 16; J gene: TRBJ1-2; V gene: TRBV18; clone size: .; D gene: .; CDR3 DNA: TGTGCCAGCTCACCACCGGACGGGACATCAACCTATGGCTACACCTTC; CDR3 protein: CASSPPDGTSTYGYTF
CDR3 length: 13; J gene: TRBJ2-5; V gene: TRBV9; clone size: once; D gene: .; CDR3 DNA: TGTGCCAGCAGCGTCAATGTTCAAGAGACCCAGTACTTC; CDR3 protein: CASSVNVQETQYF
CDR3 length: 15; J gene: TRBJ2-2; V gene: TRBV15; clone size: .; D gene: .; CDR3 DNA: TGTGCCACCAGCAAGAGGACAGAATACACCGGGGAGCTGTTTTTT; CDR3 protein: CATSKRTEYTGELFF